This T cell receptor (beta chain) emerged from a study of blood T cell repertoires in COVID-19 (dated by TCRdb to about 2020). General notes on the study: Collaborator samples came from the United States, Italy and Spain and covered acute and convalescent phases of COVID-19. The material from the prospective study consisted of cDNA or gDNA derived from T cells, B-cell-depleted T cells, or PBMCs. Deeply sampled blood TCRbeta repertoires from subjects exposed to, actively infected with, or recovered from COVID-19 were included in the dataset. The repertoires were made available in a free public database intended to serve as a resource for research on the immune response to SARS-CoV-2. Samples came from the ongoing ImmuneRACE study (first 160 participants) plus 1,254 subjects from 6 global collaborators. A de-identified subject ID, COVID-19 status, age in years and sex were almost always included in the sample metadata. Where available, HLA class I and class II types were obtained from metadata supplied by the sample provider rather than from assay-based typing.

Whole blood was collected in K2EDTA tubes by collaborating institutions according to the institutions' own protocols. For TCRbeta analysis, collaborators shipped samples as frozen whole blood, isolated PBMCs, or DNA extracted from either of those sample types. Via the germline V gene (reference sequence), CDR1 is MNHNY and CDR2 SVGAGI. The CDR3 sequence holds 14 residues, the cysteine and phenylalanine included. Of all the DNA, just the CDR3 is kept, 42 bases in frame from base 1. Trimming takes 4 bases from V and 6 bases from J, and the germline ends sit 13 bases apart. Overall study results and their limits: The quantity of clinical and demographic metadata differed by source and by participant and was supplied without curation.

Comments on this clone: Its antigen is still unknown. Qualities for individual bases were not recorded, and no much larger clone is one base off.

The immunoSEQ Assay, a bias-controlled multiplex PCR, was used to amplify TCRbeta CDR3 regions from genomic DNA. The authors processed their data as follows. The number of nucleated cells in each sample was estimated from the amplification of reference gene primers within the assay. Sequence reads were collapsed and filtered to measure the absolute abundance of every unique TCRbeta CDR3 rearrangement. For each sample, productive Simpson clonality was calculated as the square root of Simpson's diversity index over productive rearrangements. What TCRdb holds here is the immuneACCESS table cut down to in-frame rearrangements. Part of the clones is not present; checked against another copy, under half of the missing clones reflect an unresolved V gene, and the others are unexplained. For V, J and clone size, that table is used; D and trimming come from the DNA. This sample is represented by just over 40,000 clones; approximately 83% of them were singletons. 2.6% of the sample is held by the ten biggest clonotypes.

What was sequenced was peripheral blood. Recombination joined TRBV6-6 with TRBJ1-5, with TRBD1 perhaps the D gene, on 6 matching bases. The TCR originated in a woman aged 60-75 years with acute or convalescent COVID-19. The DNA sequence follows: TGTGCCAGCAGTTTACCGGGACAAGGTCAGCCCCAGCATTTT. It specifies CASSLPGQGQPQHF.